Each of the 27 T cell receptor beta chains below was sequenced from the same sample in a study of blood T cell repertoires in COVID-19. The data were produced by immunoSEQ multiplex PCR, yet TCRdb's version contains in-frame clones alone and is incomplete. The sample has 45,000 to 65,000 clones, about nine tenths seen once. Sequencing was performed on peripheral blood. These receptors were taken from a man in his forties or fifties with active COVID-19.

The chain has TRBV6-4 and TRBJ1-1, with 10 bases lining up with TRBD1. Trimming took 2 bases from V and 0 from J; bases not matched to a gene: 9. The V gene's germline CDR1 is MRHNA and CDR2 SNTAGT. The CDR3 runs to 18 residues. Written as DNA, the CDR3 is TGTGCCAGCAGTGACCCGACAGGGGGCCATGAGATGAACACTGAAGCTTTCTTT. Translating it yields CASSDPTGGHEMNTEAFF.

The chain carries TRBV27 and TRBJ1-4; tentatively, D is TRBD1 (5 bases). Germline CDR1 reads MNHEY; CDR2 reads SMNVEV (reference sequence). The CDR3 loop spans 17 amino acids. V was trimmed by 5 bases and J by 0 bases, leaving 16 bases between them. The chain's CDR3 is CASSVGTGDATNEKLFF. In nucleotides, the CDR3 is TGTGCCAGCAGTGTAGGGACTGGGGACGCAACTAATGAAAAACTGTTTTTT.

V and J are TRBV28 and TRBJ2-2; 8 nucleotides match TRBD1. The CDR3 consists of 16 residues. The V and J ends lost 4 bases and 6 bases, in that order; junction bases with no gene match: 10. Germline V gives CDR1 MDHEN, CDR2 SYDVKM. CDR3 nucleotide sequence: TGTGCCAGCAGTTCTACCGGGACAGGCCGGGCCGGGGAGCTGTTTTTT. The encoded protein is CASSSTGTGRAGELFF.

The chain carries TRBV7-9 and TRBJ1-2; tentative D call: TRBD1 (5 bases). The CDR3 has 14 residues. The V gene lost 7 bases and the J gene lost 7 bases, with 19 bases spanning the gap. Germline CDR1 and CDR2: SEHNR and FQNEAQ (reference sequence). CDR3 residues: CASTQGGDRGGYTF. CDR3 sequence (DNA): TGTGCCAGCACCCAGGGAGGGGACCGGGGTGGCTACACCTTC.

The CDR3 coding sequence is TGTGCCAGCAGCCGGCCGGGACAGGGGGCTAGTGAGCAGTTCTTC. This gives the protein CASSRPGQGASEQFF. The chain has TRBV5-4 and TRBJ2-1; TRBD1 matches 12 bases. Germline trimming cut 4 bases from V and 9 bases from J; bases unmatched to any gene: 8. The CDR3 totals 15 residues. Germline V gene data show CDR1 as SGHNT and CDR2 as YYREEE (reference sequence).

This CDR3 is CASSASPSYEQYF. The CDR3 nucleotides are TGTGCCAGCAGCGCCTCCCCCTCCTACGAGCAGTACTTC. The chain has TRBV9 and TRBJ2-7; D ambiguous. The V and J ends lost 3 bases and 0 bases respectively, with 7 bases between them. Germline V gene lookup returns CDR1 SGDLS and CDR2 YYNGEE. The CDR3 loop spans 13 amino acids.

The V and J genes are TRBV28 and TRBJ2-7; 8 positions match TRBD2. The J segment lost 2 bases and the V segment lost 4 bases, leaving 10 bases of the junction unmatched. CDR3 size: 16 residues. Per germline, CDR1 MDHEN and CDR2 SYDVKM. Written as DNA, the CDR3 is TGTGCCAGCAGTTGGGAACTCTCGCGGGGGGCCTACGAGCAGTACTTC. Protein sequence: CASSWELSRGAYEQYF.

The chain uses TRBV6-2 or TRBV6-3 and TRBJ2-2, with 8 nucleotides matching TRBD1. Germline CDR1 reads MNHEY; CDR2 reads SVGEGT. The CDR3 extends over 15 amino acids. V was clipped by 4 bases and J by 1 base; unmatched bases: 2. CDR3 in amino acids: CASSSGTGNTGELFF. The CDR3 DNA follows: TGTGCCAGCAGTTCTGGGACAGGGAACACCGGGGAGCTGTTTTTT.

The rearrangement joins TRBV12-3 or TRBV12-4 to TRBJ2-7, with 7 nucleotides matching TRBD1. The CDR3 has 12 amino acids. V trimming: 5 bases; J trimming: 7 bases; junction bases outside the gene matches: 5. The CDR3 DNA reads as TGTGCCAGCAGTCCCTACAGGGGAGAGCAGTACTTC. Amino acids: CASSPYRGEQYF.

Only a few counts were recorded for this clone. This sequence joins TRBV5-1 and TRBJ2-7; D possibly corresponds to TRBD1 (6 bases). The CDR3 is made up of 15 amino acids. V lost 5 bases and J 0 bases, leaving 15 bases between the germline ends. CDR1 is SGHRS, CDR2 YFSETQ, per germline. The CDR3 DNA reads as TGCGCCAGCAGAGGCCCGGACAGTAGCTCCTACGAGCAGTACTTC. As protein: CASRGPDSSSYEQYF.

The chain employs TRBV27 and TRBJ2-1, with 8 positions matching TRBD2. The ends lost 4 bases at V and 2 bases at J; junction bases unmatched: 7. The germline CDR1 and CDR2 sequences are MNHEY and SMNVEV (reference sequence). The CDR3 consists of 16 residues. The CDR3 bases are TGTGCCAGCAGTTCTTATCTAGCGGGTGCCTACAATGAGCAGTTCTTC. The encoded protein is CASSSYLAGAYNEQFF.

This clone has a handful of counts. This chain connects TRBV5-1 to TRBJ2-3; 10 nucleotides align to TRBD2. The V segment lost 1 base and the J segment 2 bases; nucleotides outside the gene matches: 4. The CDR3 has 16 residues. The germline V gene encodes CDR1 SGHRS and CDR2 YFSETQ. CDR3 loop: CASSLLAGVPTDTQYF. The DNA of the CDR3 is TGCGCCAGCAGCTTGCTAGCGGGGGTCCCCACAGATACGCAGTATTTT. Full variable domain (remainder filled in from reference TRBV5-1 and TRBJ2-3): KAGVTQTPRYLIKTRGQQVTLSCSPISGHRSVSWYQQTPGQGLQFLFEYFSETQRNKGNFPGRFSGRQFSNSRSEMNVSTLELGDSALYLCASSLLAGVPTDTQYFGPGTRLTVL.

The V gene is TRBV5-1, the J gene TRBJ2-3; no clear D gene. Germline assignment: CDR1 SGHRS and CDR2 YFSETQ. Trimming pared 4 bases from V and 2 bases from J, leaving 8 bases between. CDR3 size: 13 residues. The CDR3 spells CASSPRYTDTQYF. The CDR3 region has the DNA TGCGCCAGCAGCCCCAGGTACACAGATACGCAGTATTTT.

The chain employs TRBV2 and TRBJ2-3; a possible D gene is TRBD1 (5 bases). Trimming left V 5 bases short and J 3 bases short, with 15 bases between. This CDR3 contains 15 residues. Germline V CDR1 and CDR2: SNHLY, FYNNEI. For the CDR3, the DNA is TGTGCCAGCAGTCCCAAAAGGCAGGGAACAGATACGCAGTATTTT. This gives the protein CASSPKRQGTDTQYF.

V is TRBV6-5 and J is TRBJ1-2; 7 bases line up with TRBD1. CDR1 is MNHEY and CDR2 is SVGAGI in the germline V gene. V lost 7 bases, J lost 4 bases, and 9 bases stayed unmatched. The CDR3 runs to 14 residues. The CDR3 DNA reads TGTGCCAGCATCTTCGACAGGGCCGGCTATGGCTACACCTTC. Protein sequence: CASIFDRAGYGYTF.

This chain uses TRBV7-9 with TRBJ1-2; the D gene is possibly TRBD1 (6 bases). Trimming cost V 5 bases and J 8 bases, with 21 bases left between them. The CDR3 totals 15 residues. CDR1 is SEHNR, CDR2 FQNEAQ, per germline (reference sequence). This CDR3 is CASSPQGTPGGGYTF. In DNA form, the CDR3 reads TGTGCCAGCAGCCCCCAGGGGACACCCGGCGGAGGCTACACCTTC. The full variable domain, in which reference TRBV7-9 and TRBJ1-2 provide the parts outside the CDR3, is DTGVSQNPRHKITKRGQNVTFRCDPISEHNRLYWYRQTLGQGPEFLTYFQNEAQLEKSRLLSDRFSAERPKGSFSTLEIQRTEQGDSAMYLCASSPQGTPGGGYTFGSGTRLTVV.

This chain links TRBV5-1 with TRBJ2-3, with TRBD1 identical over 11 bases. This CDR3 comprises 17 residues. Trimming removed 0 bases from V and 3 bases from J; junction bases left unmatched: 6. The germline gives CDR1 SGHRS, CDR2 YFSETQ. The CDR3 loop is CASSLVGQGAGTDTQYF. The CDR3 DNA reads TGCGCCAGCAGCTTGGTTGGACAGGGGGCTGGGACAGATACGCAGTATTTT.

V and J are TRBV9 and TRBJ2-5; D perhaps matches TRBD1 (5 bases). Gene TRBJ2-7 matches the end of the DNA better, so the J call may be wrong. Germline V gene lookup returns CDR1 SGDLS and CDR2 YYNGEE. This CDR3 comprises 14 residues. CDR3 sequence: CASSETAQAYEQYF. The CDR3 nucleotides are TGTGCCAGCAGCGAGACAGCTCAAGCCTACGAGCAGTACTTC.

This clone showed up just once. J is TRBJ1-2 and V is TRBV10-3; D may be TRBD1 (5 bases). The CDR3 loop spans 14 amino acids. Germline assignment: CDR1 ENHRY and CDR2 SYGVKD. Trimming took 5 bases from V and 3 from J, leaving 13 bases between them. The CDR3 nucleotides are TGTGCCATCAGTCCTATTACAGGTGACTATGGCTACACCTTC. It yields the protein CAISPITGDYGYTF.

Note on this clone: The junction departs from the called germline gene at one end, perhaps through a read error. V is TRBV28 and J is TRBJ2-7; the match to TRBD1 covers 9 bases. This CDR3 is 16 amino acids long. Germline V CDR1 and CDR2: MDHEN, SYDVKM. CDR3 sequence: CAGSPPGQGPSYEQYF. The CDR3 nucleotides read TGTGCCGGCAGTCCCCCTGGACAGGGGCCATCCTACGAGCAGTACTTC.

V usage is TRBV7-3 and J usage is TRBJ1-4, with 10 nucleotides matching TRBD1. J was trimmed by 8 bases and V by 4 bases; bases with no gene match: 7. The germline gives CDR1 SGHTA, CDR2 FQGTGA. The CDR3 has 15 residues. CDR3 residues: CASSSHPGQGEKLFF. As DNA, the CDR3 is TGTGCCAGCAGCTCACACCCGGGACAGGGGGAAAAACTGTTTTTT.

The chain recombines TRBV3-1 (or the pseudogene TRBV3-2) with TRBJ2-1; 13 bases match TRBD2. V lost 7 bases to trimming and J lost 10 bases; unmatched junction nucleotides: 10. This CDR3 has 15 residues. Germline lookup yields CDR1 LGHDT and CDR2 YNNKEL (reference sequence). The CDR3 DNA sequence: TGTGCCAGCAACCCCGGACTAGCGGGAGTCGGGGAGCAGTTCTTC. Residues: CASNPGLAGVGEQFF.

This clone has a handful of counts. This chain connects TRBV7-9 to TRBJ1-1; D not resolved. Germline CDR1 is SEHNR and CDR2 is FQNEAQ (reference sequence). The CDR3 extends over 15 amino acids. V was cut by 5 bases and J by 0 bases, with 13 bases left in between. CDR3 residues: CASSPKERLNTEAFF. The CDR3, as DNA: TGTGCCAGCAGCCCGAAGGAGCGATTGAACACTGAAGCTTTCTTT.

This clone has more than one count but fewer than ten. This chain uses TRBV2 with TRBJ1-2; the D gene is possibly TRBD1 (5 bases). This CDR3 spans 12 amino acids. Germline CDR1 and CDR2: SNHLY and FYNNEI. V lost 7 bases to trimming and J lost 3 bases, with 9 bases between them. The CDR3 DNA sequence: TGTGCCAGCACCCAGGGCTACTATGGCTACACCTTC. This sequence encodes CASTQGYYGYTF.

The chain couples TRBV18 to TRBJ1-1; D is ambiguous. Germline V gene lookup returns CDR1 KGHSH and CDR2 LQKENI. This CDR3 contains 14 residues. V lost 2 bases and J 4 bases, leaving 11 bases between the germline ends. This CDR3 is CASSPSSVSTEAFF. As DNA, the CDR3 is TGTGCCAGCTCACCATCCTCGGTGTCCACTGAAGCTTTCTTT.

This sequence joins TRBV28 and TRBJ1-1; 8 nucleotides line up with TRBD1. The CDR3 length is 15 residues. Germline V CDR1 and CDR2: MDHEN, SYDVKM. Trimming at V came to 5 bases and at J to 3 bases, leaving 8 bases not matched to a gene. The CDR3 is CASSLTGGKDTEAFF. CDR3 DNA: TGTGCCAGCAGTCTTACAGGGGGAAAGGACACTGAAGCTTTCTTT.

The CDR3 region has the DNA TGTGCCAGCGGAAAGGACAGGGGGCGCAGCGATACGCAGTATTTT. Protein sequence: CASGKDRGRSDTQYF. The rearrangement links TRBV27 to TRBJ2-3; the match to TRBD1 covers 11 bases. V was clipped by 8 bases and J by 6 bases; unmatched bases: 10. The CDR3 covers 15 residues. CDR1 and CDR2 (germline): MNHEY, SMNVEV (reference sequence).